The rows below give T cell receptor beta chains drawn from one sample of a study of cytomegalovirus exposure and HLA in healthy donors. The table came from immunoSEQ multiplex PCR; TCRdb's copy has only in-frame clones and leaves some out. The sample lists about 360,000 clones, roughly 85% occurring once. The material sequenced was PBMCs. The receptor set was obtained from a woman between 18 and 29 years old in good health and CMV-seronegative. The CDR3 runs from the conserved cysteine through the conserved F or W. Each record gives: V gene, D gene, J gene, clone size, CDR3 protein, CDR3 DNA. D genes are given only for firm matches. Expanded clones get a size class; other rows say once, few or many, or leave the size out.

>TRBV2|-|TRBJ2-1|-
CASREWNEQFF
TGTGCCAGCAGAGAGTGGAATGAGCAGTTCTTC
>TRBV23-1|TRBD1|TRBJ2-7|-
CASSRNRGPYEQYF
TGCGCCAGCAGTCGAAACAGGGGTCCCTACGAGCAGTACTTC
>TRBV27|-|TRBJ2-5|-
CASGARRGSLETQYF
TGTGCCTCCGGCGCGCGAAGGGGAAGCTTAGAGACCCAGTACTTC
>TRBV30|-|TRBJ1-1|-
CAWRPGGRNTEAFF
TGTGCCTGGAGACCTGGAGGGAGAAACACTGAAGCTTTCTTT
>TRBV30|TRBD2|TRBJ2-1|-
CAWSPGLAGVYSYNEQFF
TGTGCCTGGAGTCCCGGACTAGCGGGGGTCTACTCCTACAATGAGCAGTTCTTC
>TRBV6-5|-|TRBJ2-3|-
CASSLGSGSTDTQYF
TGTGCCAGCTCCCTAGGGAGCGGGAGCACAGATACGCAGTATTTT
>TRBV28|-|TRBJ1-5|-
CAIMGALNQPQHF
TGTGCTATAATGGGGGCCCTGAATCAGCCCCAGCATTTT
>TRBV5-1|-|TRBJ1-6|-
CASSPREWGSGIHSPLHF
TGCGCCAGCAGTCCACGGGAGTGGGGGTCCGGGATCCATTCACCCCTCCACTTT
>TRBV6-5|TRBD2|TRBJ2-7|-
CASSYSGFYEQYF
TGTGCCAGCAGTTATAGCGGGTTCTACGAGCAGTACTTC
>TRBV27|TRBD1|TRBJ2-7|-
CASSLGGQGTYEQYF
TGTGCCAGCAGTTTAGGAGGACAGGGGACCTACGAGCAGTACTTC
>TRBV9|-|TRBJ2-7|once
CASSVVGGEQYF
TGTGCCAGCAGCGTAGTAGGGGGCGAGCAGTACTTC